This TCR beta chain was captured in a study of blood T cell repertoires in COVID-19. Study at large: Whether acute or convalescent, the COVID-19 samples came from the United States, Italy and Spain.

Trimming at V came to 7 bases and at J to 3 bases, leaving 8 bases not matched to a gene. The V gene's germline CDR1 is MNHEY and CDR2 SVGAGI. This CDR3 is built from 14 residues. Only in-frame clones appear in the TCRdb table, and some are missing; sequencing was by immunoSEQ multiplex PCR. The sample includes some 73,000 clones, over 75% seen only once; the top ten take roughly 4.5%. This clone was recorded only once. The TCR comes from a woman aged 60-75 years with acute or convalescent COVID-19. The sequencing sample was made of peripheral blood. The chain employs TRBV6-5 and TRBJ1-1, with TRBD1 identical over 7 bases. The CDR3 nucleotides read TGTGCCAGCACCGAGAACAGGGGATACACTGAAGCTTTCTTT. It translates to CASTENRGYTEAFF.